This TCR beta chain originates from a study of cytomegalovirus exposure and HLA in healthy donors. Overall study findings and caveats: HLA alleles were associated with fewer than 20,000 TCR beta sequences in a later analysis at 0.05 false discovery rate. The authors later found TCR association rates varying by HLA locus, with DRB1 most and HLA-C fewest.

J gave up 7 bases and V 4 bases, and 7 bases lay outside the gene matches. This CDR3 is built from 15 residues. CDR1 and CDR2 (germline): SGHDT, YYEEEE. Regarding this clone: Antigen unknown.

The PCR contained 60 Vbeta and 13 Jbeta primers. TCRdb keeps only in-frame clones here, not all; method: immunoSEQ multiplex PCR. The table has about 230,000 clones, approximately 81% seen once. The TCR was taken from a girl aged 2 to 10 in good health and CMV-seronegative. V and J are TRBV5-6 and TRBJ1-6; TRBD1 matches at 8 bases. Sample: PBMCs. The CDR3 sequence: CASSPGQGENSPLHF. The CDR3 region has the DNA TGTGCCAGCAGCCCCGGACAGGGTGAGAATTCACCCCTCCACTTT.